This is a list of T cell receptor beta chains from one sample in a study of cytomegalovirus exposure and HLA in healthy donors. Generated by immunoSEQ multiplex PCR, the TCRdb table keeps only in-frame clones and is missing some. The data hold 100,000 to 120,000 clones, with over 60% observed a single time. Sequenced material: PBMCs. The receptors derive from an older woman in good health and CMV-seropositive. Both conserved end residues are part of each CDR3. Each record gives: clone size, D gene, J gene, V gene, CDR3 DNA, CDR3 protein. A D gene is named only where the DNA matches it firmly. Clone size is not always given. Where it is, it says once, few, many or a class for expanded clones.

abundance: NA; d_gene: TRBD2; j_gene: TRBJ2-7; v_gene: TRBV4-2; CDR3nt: TGTGCCAGCAGCCAAGAGTTCGGACTAGCGGGAGGAAACTACGAGCAGTACTTC; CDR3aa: CASSQEFGLAGGNYEQYF
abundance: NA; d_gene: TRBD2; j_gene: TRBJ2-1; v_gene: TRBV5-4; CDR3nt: TGTGCCAGCAGCCTAGGGACTAGCGGGAGGCAGTATAATGAGCAGTTCTTC; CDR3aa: CASSLGTSGRQYNEQFF
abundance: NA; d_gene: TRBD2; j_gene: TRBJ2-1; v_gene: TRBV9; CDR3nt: TGTGCCAGCAGCGTAGATCTAGCGGGCAATGAGCAGTTCTTC; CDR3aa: CASSVDLAGNEQFF
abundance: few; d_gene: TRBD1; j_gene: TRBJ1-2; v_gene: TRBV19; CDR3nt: TGTGCCAGTAGTAGAGGACAGGGGGCCGGTGGCTACACCTTC; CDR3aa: CASSRGQGAGGYTF
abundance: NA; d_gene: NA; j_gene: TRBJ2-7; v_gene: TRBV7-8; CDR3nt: TGTGCCAGCAGCTTAGACCCGAGCTACGAGCAGTACTTC; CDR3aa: CASSLDPSYEQYF
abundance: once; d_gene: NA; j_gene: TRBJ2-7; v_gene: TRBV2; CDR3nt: TGTGCCAGCAACAGATGGGAGGAGCAGTACTTC; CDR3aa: CASNRWEEQYF
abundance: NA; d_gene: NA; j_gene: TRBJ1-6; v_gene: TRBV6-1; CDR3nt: TGTGCCAGCAGGATACAGGGTGGGCCCCTCCACTTT; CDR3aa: CASRIQGGPLHF
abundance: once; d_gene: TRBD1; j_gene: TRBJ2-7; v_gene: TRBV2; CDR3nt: TGTGCCAGCAGTCCCTCGGGACAGGGCAGGGGCGAGCAGTACTTC; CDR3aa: CASSPSGQGRGEQYF
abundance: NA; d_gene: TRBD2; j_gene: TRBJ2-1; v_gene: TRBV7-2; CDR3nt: TGTGCCAGCAGCCCGGGACTAGCGCACTACAATGAGCAGTTCTTC; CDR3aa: CASSPGLAHYNEQFF
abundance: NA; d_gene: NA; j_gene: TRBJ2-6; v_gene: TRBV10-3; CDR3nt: TGTGCCATCAGTGGATACGGGCCCCCAGGGACCAACGTCCTGACTTTC; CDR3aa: CAISGYGPPGTNVLTF
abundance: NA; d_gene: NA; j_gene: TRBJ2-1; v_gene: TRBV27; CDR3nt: TGTGCCAGCAGTTTCAGACCGGGAGAATGGGATGAGCAGTTCTTC; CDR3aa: CASSFRPGEWDEQFF
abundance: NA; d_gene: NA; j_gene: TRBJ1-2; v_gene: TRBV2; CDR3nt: TGTGCCAGCAGTGAAGGAACAGACTATGGCTACACCTTC; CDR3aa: CASSEGTDYGYTF
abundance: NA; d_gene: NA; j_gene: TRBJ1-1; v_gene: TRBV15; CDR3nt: TGTGCCACCAGCTCCCATGGAGAGAACACTGAAGCTTTCTTT; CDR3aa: CATSSHGENTEAFF
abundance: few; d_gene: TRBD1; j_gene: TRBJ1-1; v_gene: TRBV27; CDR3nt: TGTGCCAGCAGTTTATATCGGACAGGGGGCACTGAAGCTTTCTTT; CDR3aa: CASSLYRTGGTEAFF
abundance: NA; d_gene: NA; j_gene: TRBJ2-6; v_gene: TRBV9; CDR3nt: TGTGCCAGCAGCGCACAGAAGGGGATTAGTTCTGGGGCCAACGTCCTGACTTTC; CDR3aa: CASSAQKGISSGANVLTF
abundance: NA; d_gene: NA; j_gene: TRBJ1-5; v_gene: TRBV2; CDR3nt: TGTGCCAGCAGTGAACTATTACAGAATCAGCCCCAGCTTTTT; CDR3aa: CASSELLQNQPQLF
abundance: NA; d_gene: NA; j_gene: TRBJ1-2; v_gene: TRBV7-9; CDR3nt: TGTGCCAGCAGCCTCTACGGGGGAGGATTCAGGAGTAACTATGGCTACACCTTC; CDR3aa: CASSLYGGGFRSNYGYTF
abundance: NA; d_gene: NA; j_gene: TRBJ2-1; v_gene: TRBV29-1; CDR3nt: TGCAGCGCCACGACAGGTCGTATCTACAATGAGCAGTTCTTC; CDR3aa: CSATTGRIYNEQFF
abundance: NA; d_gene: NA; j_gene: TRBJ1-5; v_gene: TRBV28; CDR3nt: TGTGCCAGCAACCTACCCCTTTTGCAGCCCCAGCATTTT; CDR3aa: CASNLPLLQPQHF
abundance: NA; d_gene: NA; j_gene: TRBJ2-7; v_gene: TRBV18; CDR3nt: TGTGCCAGCTCACCACGGGTTTCAGAACCAGGAATTGGGCCCTACGAGCAGTACTTC; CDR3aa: CASSPRVSEPGIGPYEQYF
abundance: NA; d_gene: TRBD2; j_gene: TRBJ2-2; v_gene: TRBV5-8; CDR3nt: TGTGCCAGCAGCACCGGGACTAGCGGGAGTATTGGGGAGCTGTTTTTT; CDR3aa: CASSTGTSGSIGELFF
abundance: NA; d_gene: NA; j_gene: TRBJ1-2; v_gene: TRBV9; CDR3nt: TGTGCCAGCAGTAGGGGCGGCGGGATCACGTATGGCTACACCTTC; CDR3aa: CASSRGGGITYGYTF
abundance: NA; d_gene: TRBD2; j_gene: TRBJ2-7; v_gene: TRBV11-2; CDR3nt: TGTGCCAGCAGCTTAGACCCCCAAATACAGACTAGCGGCAGCTACGAGCAGTACTTC; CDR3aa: CASSLDPQIQTSGSYEQYF
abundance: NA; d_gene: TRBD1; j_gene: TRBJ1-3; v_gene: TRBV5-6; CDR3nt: TGTGCCAGCAGCCGCCGGGACAGGGCCTACACCATATATTTT; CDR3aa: CASSRRDRAYTIYF
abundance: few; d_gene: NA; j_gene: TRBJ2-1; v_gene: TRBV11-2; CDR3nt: TGTGCCAGCAGCCCCCTAATGGGGAGGAGAGGTGCGCAGTTCTTC; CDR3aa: CASSPLMGRRGAQFF
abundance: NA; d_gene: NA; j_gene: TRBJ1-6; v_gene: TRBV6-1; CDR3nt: TGTGCCAGCAGTGAACAGGGGTCGGATAATTCACCCCTCCACTTT; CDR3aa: CASSEQGSDNSPLHF
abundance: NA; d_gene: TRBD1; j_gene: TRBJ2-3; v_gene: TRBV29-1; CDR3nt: TGCAGCGTCGACAGGGAGGATACGCAGTATTTT; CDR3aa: CSVDREDTQYF
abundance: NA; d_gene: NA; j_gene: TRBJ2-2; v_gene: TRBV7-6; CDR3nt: TGTGCCAGCAGCTCCTTTACCGGTGCATTTATGAACACCGGGGAGCTGTTTTTT; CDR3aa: CASSSFTGAFMNTGELFF